What follows are 14 T cell receptor beta chains derived from one specimen sequenced in a study of immune evolution from preneoplasia to lung adenocarcinoma. Method: immunoSEQ multiplex PCR; TCRdb's copy keeps in-frame clones and lacks some. Here the sample spans roughly 5,000 clones, about nine tenths being singletons. The sequenced sample consisted of FFPE atypical adenomatous hyperplasia tissue from the lung. Specified subset: atypical adenomatous hyperplasia (AAH), lung preneoplasia. All receptors derive from a person aged 70 to 85 with lung adenocarcinoma.

V is TRBV2 and J is TRBJ2-1; TRBD2 matches at 16 bases. This CDR3 spans 15 amino acids. Germline V CDR1 and CDR2: SNHLY, FYNNEI. With 10 bases clipped from V and 10 bases from J, the junction kept 10 bases outside the gene matches. The CDR3 DNA sequence: TGTGCCACCAACCCGGGACTAGCGGGAGGGTTGGAGCAGTTCTTC. This translates into CATNPGLAGGLEQFF. Using reference TRBV2 and TRBJ2-1 for the parts outside the CDR3, the full variable domain is EPEVTQTPSHQVTQMGQEVILRCVPISNHLYFYWYRQILGQKVEFLVSFYNNEISEKSEIFDDQFSVERPDGSNFTLKIRSTKLEDSAMYFCATNPGLAGGLEQFFGPGTRLTVL.

The gene calls are TRBV9 and TRBJ2-5; D possibly uses TRBD1 or TRBD2 (5 bases each). Trimming pared 0 bases from V and 14 bases from J, leaving 20 bases between. CDR1 is SGDLS, CDR2 YYNGEE, per germline. CDR3 length: 14 residues. CDR3 protein: CASSVVATGPELYF. CDR3 in DNA: TGTGCCAGCAGCGTAGTGGCGACGGGGCCCGAGCTTTACTTC.

V is TRBV20-1 and J is TRBJ2-3; the D call may be TRBD1 or TRBD2 (5 bases each). Per the germline V gene, CDR1 is DFQATT and CDR2 is SNEGSKA (reference sequence). This CDR3 has 11 amino acids. Trimming left V 3 bases short and J 12 bases short, with 13 bases between. CDR3 DNA: TGCAGTGCTAGGCCCGGGACCCACCAGTATTTT. This encodes CSARPGTHQYF.

This chain links TRBV28 with TRBJ1-2, with D possibly being TRBD1 (6 bases). Between the trimmed V and J ends, which lost 6 bases and 6 bases, there was a span of 14 bases. Per germline, CDR1 MDHEN and CDR2 SYDVKM. The CDR3 totals 13 residues. The CDR3 DNA reads as TGTGCCAGCAGACAAGACAGGATAAATGGCTACACCTTC. Protein sequence: CASRQDRINGYTF.

Notes on this clone: One junction end disagrees with the germline gene, perhaps due to a read error. This chain links TRBV15 with TRBJ1-1, with TRBD1 matching over 8 bases. The CDR3 runs 15 residues. Germline V gene data show CDR1 as LNHNV and CDR2 as YYDKDF (reference sequence). The CDR3 nucleotides read TGTGCCACCAGCACTAGACAGGGGATGGACACTGAAGCTTTTTTT. Translated: CATSTRQGMDTEAFF. Full variable domain (outside the CDR3, taken from reference TRBV15 and TRBJ1-1): DAMVIQNPRYQVTQFGKPVTLSCSQTLNHNVMYWYQQKSSQAPKLLFHYYDKDFNNEADTPDNFQSRRPNTSFCFLDIRSPGLGDTAMYLCATSTRQGMDTEAFFGQGTRLTVV.

The chain couples TRBV7-9 to TRBJ2-7; D tentatively reads TRBD1 or TRBD2 (5 bases each). The CDR3 totals 16 residues. With 4 bases removed from V and 2 bases from J, the gap between germline ends came to 18 bases. The V gene's germline CDR1 is SEHNR and CDR2 FQNEAQ (reference sequence). The CDR3: CASSYHRDGRAYEQYF. The CDR3 DNA reads as TGTGCCAGCAGCTACCACCGGGACGGACGCGCCTACGAGCAGTACTTC.

The CDR3 DNA follows: TGCGCCAGCACAGCGGGGGGGGATGAAAAACTGTTTTTT. It yields the protein CASTAGGDEKLFF. V usage is TRBV4-1 and J usage is TRBJ1-4, with D perhaps matching TRBD1 (5 bases). The CDR3 is made up of 13 amino acids. CDR1 is MGHRA, CDR2 YSYEKL, per germline. V was trimmed by 7 bases and J by 6 bases, leaving 12 bases between them.

This clone appeared once. The genes are TRBV28 and TRBJ2-1, with 8 bases lining up with TRBD2. V dropped 7 bases and J dropped 6; count of bases not matched to a gene: 8. The CDR3 runs to 14 residues. Germline-derived CDR1 and CDR2 are MDHEN and SYDVKM. The CDR3 loop is CASTTGTSANEQFF. The CDR3 bases are TGTGCCAGCACCACCGGGACTAGTGCCAATGAGCAGTTCTTC.

V gene TRBV25-1 combines with J gene TRBJ1-3; D uncertain. Trimming stripped 7 bases from V and 8 bases from J, with 9 bases between. The length of the CDR3 is 11 residues. Germline loops: CDR1 MGHDK, CDR2 SYGVNS. The CDR3: CASTWGDTIYF. Written as DNA, the CDR3 is TGTGCCAGCACCTGGGGAGACACCATATATTTT.

This chain connects TRBV5-1 to TRBJ1-4; D is ambiguous. Deletions cut 4 bases from V and 3 bases from J, with 7 bases between. Germline loops: CDR1 SGHRS, CDR2 YFSETQ. CDR3 length: 13 amino acids. This CDR3 is CASSPDANEKLFF. For the CDR3, the DNA is TGCGCCAGCAGCCCAGACGCTAATGAAAAACTGTTTTTT.

V usage is TRBV19 and J usage is TRBJ2-2; D remains unclear. Trimming shortened V by 6 bases and J by 7 bases, and 15 bases separated the two germline ends. The CDR3 has 14 residues. CDR1 and CDR2 from the germline V gene are LNHDA and SQIVND (reference sequence). CDR3 bases: TGTGCCAGTAGCCAAAGAGTGGACGGCGGGGAGCTGTTTTTT. Protein product: CASSQRVDGGELFF.

The V and J genes are TRBV19 and TRBJ2-2; D is unclear. The CDR3 has 13 residues. V was trimmed by 5 bases and J by 5 bases, leaving 9 bases between them. CDR1 is LNHDA, CDR2 SQIVND, per germline (reference sequence). CDR3 nucleotide sequence: TGTGCCAGTAGTTCGCCGCAGACCGGGGAGCTGTTTTTT. It yields the protein CASSSPQTGELFF.

This chain uses TRBV28 with TRBJ1-1, with TRBD1 matching 10 bases. The CDR3 consists of 14 residues. CDR1 and CDR2 from the germline V gene are MDHEN and SYDVKM. V was pared by 6 bases and J by 6 bases, with 7 bases of the junction left unmatched. CDR3 residues: CASSSGTGVSEAFF. The DNA of the CDR3 is TGTGCCAGCAGCTCCGGGACAGGGGTTTCTGAAGCTTTCTTT.

V usage is TRBV11-3 and J usage is TRBJ2-1; D ambiguous. V dropped 5 bases and J dropped 7 bases, with 9 bases sitting between them. The germline V gene has CDR1 SGHNT and CDR2 YENEEA. CDR3 length equals 12 residues. The CDR3 bases are TGTGCCAGCAGCCGCAGTAAGAATGAGCAGTTCTTC. Translating it yields CASSRSKNEQFF. The full variable domain, in which reference TRBV11-3 and TRBJ2-1 provide the parts outside the CDR3, is EAGVVQSPRYKIIEKKQPVAFWCNPISGHNTLYWYLQNLGQGPELLIRYENEEAVDDSQLPKDRFSAERLKGVDSTLKIQPAELGDSAVYLCASSRSKNEQFFGPGTRLTVL.